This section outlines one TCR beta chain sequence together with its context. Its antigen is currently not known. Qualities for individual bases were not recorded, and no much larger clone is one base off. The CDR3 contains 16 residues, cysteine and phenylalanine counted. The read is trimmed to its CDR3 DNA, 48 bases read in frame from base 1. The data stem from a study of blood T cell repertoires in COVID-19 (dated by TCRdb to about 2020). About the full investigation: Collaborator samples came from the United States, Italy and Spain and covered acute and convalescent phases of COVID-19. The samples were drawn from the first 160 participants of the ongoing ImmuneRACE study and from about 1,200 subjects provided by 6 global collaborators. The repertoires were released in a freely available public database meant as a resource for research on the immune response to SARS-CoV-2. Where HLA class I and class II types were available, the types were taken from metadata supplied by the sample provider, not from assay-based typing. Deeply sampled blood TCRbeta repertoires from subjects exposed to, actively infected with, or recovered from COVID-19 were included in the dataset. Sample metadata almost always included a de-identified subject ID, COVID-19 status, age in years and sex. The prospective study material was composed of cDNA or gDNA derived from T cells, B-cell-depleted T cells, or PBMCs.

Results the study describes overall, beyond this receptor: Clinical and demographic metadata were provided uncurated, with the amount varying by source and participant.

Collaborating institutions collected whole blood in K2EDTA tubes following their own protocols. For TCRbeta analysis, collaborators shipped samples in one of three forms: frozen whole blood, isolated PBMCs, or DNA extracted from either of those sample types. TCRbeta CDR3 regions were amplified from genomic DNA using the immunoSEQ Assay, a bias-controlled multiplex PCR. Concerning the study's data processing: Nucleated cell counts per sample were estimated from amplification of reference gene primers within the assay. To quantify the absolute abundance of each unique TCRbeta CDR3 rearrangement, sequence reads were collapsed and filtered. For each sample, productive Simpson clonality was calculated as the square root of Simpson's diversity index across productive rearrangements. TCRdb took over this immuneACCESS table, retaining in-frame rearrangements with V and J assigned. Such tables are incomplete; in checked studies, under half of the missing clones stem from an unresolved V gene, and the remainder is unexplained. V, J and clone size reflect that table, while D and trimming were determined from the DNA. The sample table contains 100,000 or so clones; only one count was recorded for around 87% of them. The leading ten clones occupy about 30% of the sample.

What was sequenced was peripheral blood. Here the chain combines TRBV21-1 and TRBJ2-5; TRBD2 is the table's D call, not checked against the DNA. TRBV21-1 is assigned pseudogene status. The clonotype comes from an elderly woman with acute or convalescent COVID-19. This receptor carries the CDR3 CASSKAVGTGGETQYF. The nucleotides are TGTGCCAGCAGCAAAGCGGTGGGCACCGGAGGGGAGACCCAGTACTTC.